This T cell receptor beta chain was sequenced during a study of spatial heterogeneity in lung cancer. General study points: The numbers of ubiquitous and regional expanded TCRs correlated with ubiquitous and regional nonsynonymous mutations, respectively. Tumor T cells had an estimated coverage that came to about 6.5% for alpha chains and about 13% for beta chains. For expanded intratumoral alpha and beta TCRs, counts tracked tumor mutation counts.

Indicated time point: sample taken at primary tumor resection. Unsorted whole RNA from tumor, nontumor lung or frozen PBMC underwent sequencing. TCRdb independently ran MiXCR on the 5' RACE reads; one entry per CDR3 protein. Here the sample spans 7,500 to 9,500 distinct CDR3 sequences, over 9.5% being singletons. As to this clonotype: Its specificity is unknown.

This CDR3 is built from 17 residues. In germline, CDR1 is DFQATT, CDR2 SNEGSKA (reference sequence). V lost 5 bases to trimming and J lost 0 bases; unmatched junction nucleotides: 13. The chain carries TRBV20-1 and TRBJ2-7; TRBD1 matches at 10 bases. The TCR comes from a male donor with early-stage non-small cell lung cancer. Sequencing was performed on lung tumor tissue, taken at surgery. The CDR3 DNA reads as TGCAGTGCTGAGCGTGACAGGGGGCGATTTAGCTCCTACGAGCAGTACTTC. Translated: CSAERDRGRFSSYEQYF.